Following are 32 T cell receptor beta chains from one sample sequenced in a study of cytomegalovirus exposure and HLA in healthy donors. The protocol was immunoSEQ multiplex PCR, while the TCRdb copy is restricted to in-frame clones and leaves out a portion. The sample has some 260,000 clones, about 90% seen once. The sample taken for sequencing was PBMCs. The receptors derive from a man younger than 35 in good health and CMV-seropositive.

The chain carries TRBV7-9 and TRBJ2-1, with TRBD1 as a possible D gene (8 bases). The CDR3 is 14 amino acids. Germline assignment: CDR1 SEHNR and CDR2 FQNEAQ (reference sequence). The V and J ends lost 11 bases and 6 bases respectively, with 20 bases between them. The chain's CDR3 is CAGQGGPKGNEQFF. In nucleotides, the CDR3 is TGTGCCGGACAGGGAGGGCCTAAGGGCAATGAGCAGTTCTTC.

The chain carries TRBV6-5 and TRBJ2-5, with D possibly TRBD2 on 7 matching bases. Germline V gives CDR1 MNHEY, CDR2 SVGAGI. The CDR3 has 16 residues. The V end was cut by 2 bases, the J end by 5 bases, with 18 bases between. CDR3: CASSYAYRGARETQYF. The CDR3 DNA follows: TGTGCCAGCAGTTACGCCTATCGGGGGGCGCGGGAGACCCAGTACTTC.

The chain combines TRBV12-5 with TRBJ2-1, with 8 bases that match TRBD1. Germline values: CDR1 LGHNT, CDR2 FRNRAP. The V gene end was trimmed by 7 bases and the J gene end by 7 bases; junction bases not matched to a gene: 9. The length of the CDR3 is 14 residues. CDR3 loop: CASAGQGGRNEQFF. The CDR3 region has the DNA TGTGCTAGTGCCGGACAGGGAGGCAGGAATGAGCAGTTCTTC.

The chain carries TRBV5-1 and TRBJ1-2; D is ambiguous. From germline, CDR1 is SGHRS and CDR2 YFSETQ. Trimming stripped 2 bases from V and 14 bases from J, with 13 bases between. This CDR3 is built from 11 residues. CDR3 bases: TGCGCCAGCAGCTTAGGTGTACCGCCAACCTTC. The encoded protein is CASSLGVPPTF.

V and J are TRBV19 and TRBJ1-5; D is unclear. From germline, CDR1 is LNHDA and CDR2 SQIVND (reference sequence). The CDR3 has 13 amino acids. Trimming left V 7 bases short and J 0 bases short, with 7 bases between. Written as DNA, the CDR3 is TGTGCCAGTAAAAGGGATAGCAATCAGCCCCAGCATTTT. Encoded protein: CASKRDSNQPQHF.

The chain recombines TRBV30 with TRBJ1-5; 7 bases agree with TRBD1. The CDR3 runs 16 residues. Germline trimming cut 0 bases from V and 6 bases from J; bases unmatched to any gene: 11. Looked up from germline, CDR1 is GTSNPN and CDR2 is SVGIG (reference sequence). The CDR3: CAWSVQGRRDPQPQHF. The CDR3 DNA is TGTGCCTGGAGTGTACAGGGGCGGAGGGACCCTCAGCCCCAGCATTTT.

The CDR3 spells CASGPIGGYTF. The CDR3, as DNA: TGTGCCAGCGGTCCCATCGGTGGCTACACCTTC. The chain employs TRBV28 and TRBJ1-2, with D hard to call. This CDR3 has 11 amino acids. Germline V gene lookup returns CDR1 MDHEN and CDR2 SYDVKM. Trimming left V 8 bases short and J 7 bases short, with 11 bases between.

Comment on this clone: The same CDR3 arises from other DNA sequences in this sample as well. The chain has TRBV27 and TRBJ1-1, with D possibly being TRBD1 (6 bases). V shed 6 bases and J shed 1 base, with 9 bases lying between them. The CDR3 loop spans 13 amino acids. Germline CDR1 reads MNHEY; CDR2 reads SMNVEV (reference sequence). The CDR3 reads CASSWTANTEAFF. Here the CDR3 DNA reads TGTGCCAGCAGCTGGACAGCGAACACTGAAGCTTTCTTT.

V is TRBV10-2 and J is TRBJ1-1, with D perhaps matching TRBD1 (5 bases). CDR1 and CDR2 from the germline V gene are WSHSY and SAAADI. The CDR3 spans 14 residues. Between the trimmed V and J ends, which lost 8 bases and 0 bases, there was a span of 13 bases. The chain's CDR3 is CASGSGVVNTEAFF. The CDR3 DNA is TGCGCCAGCGGCTCGGGGGTGGTGAACACTGAAGCTTTCTTT.

The genes are TRBV7-9 and TRBJ2-3; no firm D call. This CDR3 has 15 amino acids. Germline V CDR1 and CDR2: SEHNR, FQNEAQ (reference sequence). The V gene lost 3 bases and the J gene lost 0 bases, with 10 bases spanning the gap. The CDR3 DNA is TGTGCCAGCAGCTTCGAAGGTGCTAGCACAGATACGCAGTATTTT. Its protein product is CASSFEGASTDTQYF.

The genes are TRBV7-9 and TRBJ1-2; D not resolved. The CDR3 is 13 residues long. Germline lookup yields CDR1 SEHNR and CDR2 FQNEAQ (reference sequence). V lost 5 bases, J lost 3 bases, and 10 bases lay in between. The CDR3 here is CASSPDGYYGYTF. Here the CDR3 DNA reads TGTGCCAGCAGCCCGGACGGATACTATGGCTACACCTTC.

On this clone itself: The sample holds other DNA sequences that translate to the same CDR3. This rearrangement joins TRBV6-5 to TRBJ1-2; D remains unclear. Germline V CDR1 and CDR2: MNHEY, SVGAGI. This CDR3 contains 13 residues. V was pared by 0 bases and J by 2 bases, with 4 bases between. The CDR3, as DNA: TGTGCCAGCAGTTACTCCGGGAACTATGGCTACACCTTC. Translation: CASSYSGNYGYTF.

This chain links TRBV2 with TRBJ2-2, with 8 bases identical to TRBD2. CDR1 is SNHLY, CDR2 FYNNEI, per germline. The ends lost 8 bases at V and 6 bases at J; junction bases unmatched: 5. CDR3 length: 13 residues. The CDR3 loop reads CASRAGGAGELFF. In DNA, the CDR3 is TGTGCCAGCCGGGCGGGAGGAGCCGGGGAGCTGTTTTTT.

The V and J genes are TRBV5-7 and TRBJ2-5; possible D gene TRBD2, 6 bases. TRBV5-7 is flagged as an ORF with uncertain function. With 1 base removed from V and 2 bases from J, the gap between germline ends came to 9 bases. The CDR3 loop spans 14 amino acids. This chain's CDR3 is CASSLRTIQETQYF. The CDR3 nucleotides are TGTGCCAGCAGCTTGAGGACTATTCAAGAGACCCAGTACTTC.

The rearrangement joins TRBV15 to TRBJ1-5; no definite D call. Trimming shortened V by 0 bases and J by 5 bases, and 5 bases separated the two germline ends. This CDR3 has 13 residues. In germline, CDR1 is LNHNV, CDR2 YYDKDF (reference sequence). In DNA, the CDR3 is TGTGCCACCAGCAGAGATTATCATCAGCCCCAGCATTTT. Translated, it gives CATSRDYHQPQHF.

The chain uses TRBV5-1 and TRBJ2-1; TRBD2 matches 10 bases. CDR3 size: 17 residues. Germline V CDR1 and CDR2: SGHRS, YFSETQ. The V segment lost 2 bases and the J segment 5 bases; nucleotides outside the gene matches: 10. CDR3: CASSFLASGRVDNEQFF. As DNA, the CDR3 is TGCGCCAGCAGCTTTCTGGCTAGCGGGAGAGTCGACAATGAGCAGTTCTTC.

This chain uses TRBV7-6 with TRBJ2-7; D is ambiguous. Germline CDR1 reads SGHVS; CDR2 reads FNYEAQ. V was cut by 8 bases and J by 3 bases, with 8 bases left in between. The CDR3 length is 11 residues. The CDR3 DNA follows: TGTGCCAGCGGTACTATCTACGAGCAGTACTTC. Translated: CASGTIYEQYF. The whole variable domain, filled in from reference TRBV7-6 and TRBJ2-7, reads GAGVSQSPRYKVTKRGQDVALRCDPISGHVSLYWYRQALGQGPEFLTYFNYEAQQDKSGLPNDRFSAERPEGSISTLTIQRTEQRDSAMYRCASGTIYEQYFGPGTRLTVT.

The chain joins TRBV13 to TRBJ2-5, with a tentative D call TRBD1 (5 bases). Germline CDR1 is PRHDT and CDR2 is FYEKMQ (reference sequence). V lost 1 base and J 3 bases, leaving 9 bases between the germline ends. There are 14 residues in the CDR3. Written as DNA, the CDR3 is TGTGCCAGCAGCTTAGCCGGCAGGGAAGAGACCCAGTACTTC. Translation gives CASSLAGREETQYF.

The chain links TRBV9 to TRBJ2-2, with D perhaps matching TRBD1 (6 bases). Trimming stripped 2 bases from V and 2 bases from J, with 10 bases between. The CDR3 covers 15 residues. Germline V gives CDR1 SGDLS, CDR2 YYNGEE. CDR3 region: CASSVNRANTGELFF. CDR3 coding DNA: TGTGCCAGCAGCGTTAACAGGGCAAACACCGGGGAGCTGTTTTTT.

The chain couples TRBV5-1 to TRBJ1-2; no firm D call. This CDR3 is built from 13 residues. CDR1 is SGHRS, CDR2 YFSETQ, per germline. Trimming removed 0 bases at V and 8 bases at J, with 11 bases between. The CDR3 region has the DNA TGCGCCAGCAGCTTGGCGGAGGTAGAAGGCTACACCTTC. Its protein product is CASSLAEVEGYTF.

This clone was observed a few times. V is TRBV7-2 and J is TRBJ1-5, with D possibly TRBD1 on 5 matching bases. Germline V lookup: CDR1 SGHTA, CDR2 FQGNSA. V lost 6 bases to trimming and J lost 0 bases, with 9 bases between them. The CDR3 totals 14 residues. The CDR3 DNA is TGTGCCAGCAGTCTACAGGATAGCAATCAGCCCCAGCATTTT. The encoded protein is CASSLQDSNQPQHF.

The genes are TRBV11-2 and TRBJ2-2; D call uncertain. The germline V gene encodes CDR1 SGHAT and CDR2 FQNNGV. Trimming stripped 0 bases from V and 7 bases from J, with 6 bases between. CDR3 length: 13 residues. The CDR3 reads CASSLEGIGELFF. The CDR3 DNA follows: TGTGCCAGCAGCTTAGAGGGGATCGGGGAGCTGTTTTTT.

Here the CDR3 reads CASSPSVRGGIEKLFF. The CDR3 DNA is TGTGCCAGCAGCCCTTCCGTCAGGGGAGGAATTGAAAAACTGTTTTTT. The genes are TRBV4-2 and TRBJ1-4, with D tentatively TRBD1 (6 bases). Germline CDR1 is LGHNA and CDR2 is YNFKEQ. This CDR3 has 16 amino acids. V lost 4 bases and J 7 bases, leaving 19 bases between the germline ends.

The V and J genes are TRBV28 and TRBJ2-1; no clear D. CDR1 and CDR2 (germline): MDHEN, SYDVKM. The length of the CDR3 is 17 residues. The ends were cut back, 5 bases at V and 0 bases at J, with 17 bases in the middle. The CDR3 is CASSLIGTRFSYNEQFF. CDR3 DNA sequence: TGTGCCAGCAGTCTAATAGGAACGAGATTCTCCTACAATGAGCAGTTCTTC.

This chain connects TRBV6-1 to TRBJ1-2; D unclear. The V gene's germline CDR1 is MNHNS and CDR2 SASEGT. The CDR3 covers 17 residues. The V end lost 2 bases, the J end lost 4 bases, and 20 bases lay between the germline ends. The CDR3 here is CASSERFLEGSAYGYTF. CDR3 sequence (DNA): TGTGCCAGCAGTGAAAGGTTCTTGGAGGGCAGCGCCTATGGCTACACCTTC.

The V gene is TRBV6-5, the J gene TRBJ2-5; D ambiguous. Germline V gene data show CDR1 as MNHEY and CDR2 as SVGAGI. There are 12 residues in the CDR3. V was shortened by 2 bases and J by 5 bases, with 6 bases between the two germline ends. The CDR3 loop reads CASSYTWETQYF. The CDR3 DNA reads TGTGCCAGCAGTTACACCTGGGAGACCCAGTACTTC.

The V call is TRBV7-9, the J call TRBJ2-7; D may be TRBD1 (6 bases). The CDR3 contains 15 residues. V gave up 5 bases and J gave up 0 bases, with 14 bases separating them. Germline CDR1 reads SEHNR; CDR2 reads FQNEAQ (reference sequence). The CDR3 coding sequence is TGTGCCAGCAGCCCAGGGGTCAGGGGCTCCTACGAGCAGTACTTC. The encoded protein is CASSPGVRGSYEQYF.

V and J are TRBV18 and TRBJ1-4, with D tentatively TRBD1 (5 bases). V lost 6 bases and J 0 bases, leaving 14 bases between the germline ends. The germline V gene has CDR1 KGHSH and CDR2 LQKENI. The CDR3 contains 16 residues. The CDR3 DNA follows: TGTGCCAGCTCCCCGTCCAGGACATCAACTAATGAAAAACTGTTTTTT. Amino acids: CASSPSRTSTNEKLFF.

This sequence joins TRBV6-1 and TRBJ2-1, with D possibly TRBD1 on 6 matching bases. There are 15 residues in the CDR3. V dropped 1 base and J dropped 4 bases, with 11 bases sitting between them. Germline CDR1 reads MNHNS; CDR2 reads SASEGT. CDR3 in DNA: TGTGCCAGCAGTGAAGAGGCAGGGGAGTACAATGAGCAGTTCTTC. Protein sequence: CASSEEAGEYNEQFF.

The chain couples TRBV6-5 to TRBJ1-2; the D is unclear. Germline CDR1 is MNHEY and CDR2 is SVGAGI. The CDR3 runs to 15 residues. The ends were cut back, 2 bases at V and 8 bases at J, with 18 bases in the middle. CDR3 nucleotides: TGTGCCAGCAGTTACAAGGGCAGCCCCGCTCCAGGCTACACCTTC. Protein product: CASSYKGSPAPGYTF.

The genes are TRBV6-5 and TRBJ2-1; 10 nucleotides match TRBD2. This CDR3 has 15 amino acids. Trimming took 0 bases from V and 9 from J; bases not matched to a gene: 5. Germline V gives CDR1 MNHEY, CDR2 SVGAGI. CDR3 loop: CASSYSLAGGSEQFF. The CDR3 DNA follows: TGTGCCAGCAGTTACTCATTAGCGGGAGGTTCTGAGCAGTTCTTC.

This sequence joins TRBV5-6 and TRBJ2-3; no firm D call. CDR1 is SGHDT, CDR2 YYEEEE, per germline. Trimming removed 3 bases from V and 0 bases from J, with 14 bases in between. CDR3 length: 16 amino acids. The CDR3, as DNA: TGTGCCAGCAGCTCACTGACGGTTTATAGCACAGATACGCAGTATTTT. As protein: CASSSLTVYSTDTQYF.